Each of the 29 T cell receptor beta chains below was sequenced from the same sample in a study of cytomegalovirus exposure and HLA in healthy donors listed by TCRdb under 2017. Libraries were built with the immunoSEQ multiplex PCR assay. The multiplex PCR relied on a mix of 60 forward primers for TCR Vbeta segments and 13 reverse primers for TCR Jbeta segments. TCRdb provides this immuneACCESS table in a form limited to in-frame rearrangements. Some clones are lacking; in checked studies, under half of them reflect an unresolved V gene, and why the rest are absent is not known. In all, the sample holds about 160,000 clones, and over 70% of those were seen once. The ten top clones hold about 2.9% of the sample. The sample comprised PBMCs. The receptors derive from a woman between 50 and 59 years old in good health and CMV-seropositive.

Worth noting for this clone: Germline and junction disagree at one end, which may indicate a read error. The chain has TRBV5-1 and TRBJ2-6; 12 bases are a match to TRBD1. The CDR3 contains 17 residues. Germline V lookup: CDR1 SGHRS, CDR2 YFSETQ. This chain's CDR3 is CASSTGTGGSGANGLTF. DNA for the CDR3: TGCGCCAGCAGCACCGGGACAGGGGGCTCTGGGGCCAACGGCCTGACTTTC.

V gene TRBV10-3 combines with J gene TRBJ2-1; 9 bases agree with TRBD2. V was pared by 10 bases and J by 4 bases, with 14 bases of the junction left unmatched. CDR1 and CDR2 (germline): ENHRY, SYGVKD. The CDR3 has 16 amino acids. CDR3 coding DNA: TGTGCCACTCACGAGAACCGACTAGCGGATTACAATGAGCAGTTCTTC. Its protein product is CATHENRLADYNEQFF.

This clone was observed once. The genes are TRBV5-1 and TRBJ2-2; D remains ambiguous. Trimming left V 0 bases short and J 3 bases short, with 6 bases between. The germline V gene encodes CDR1 SGHRS and CDR2 YFSETQ. CDR3 length equals 14 residues. The CDR3 DNA is TGCGCCAGCAGCTTGGTAGTAGACACCGGGGAGCTGTTTTTT. This codes for CASSLVVDTGELFF.

J is TRBJ1-1 and V is TRBV19; 7 nucleotides agree with TRBD1. Looked up from germline, CDR1 is LNHDA and CDR2 is SQIVND (reference sequence). Unmatched junction bases numbered 16, after V lost 5 bases and J lost 1 base. The CDR3 sequence is 18 residues long. The CDR3 protein is CASSFSPSGTAQNTEAFF. The CDR3 nucleotides read TGTGCCAGTAGTTTCTCACCCTCCGGGACAGCGCAGAACACTGAAGCTTTCTTT.

The chain employs TRBV4-3 and TRBJ2-2, with 8 positions matching TRBD1. Germline V gene sequence: CDR1 LGHNA, CDR2 YSLEER. This CDR3 spans 14 amino acids. Unmatched junction bases numbered 2, after V lost 3 bases and J lost 5 bases. CDR3 in amino acids: CASSQDRETGELFF. The CDR3 coding sequence is TGCGCCAGCAGCCAGGACAGGGAAACCGGGGAGCTGTTTTTT.

This chain connects TRBV7-9 to TRBJ2-7; 7 positions match TRBD2. After removal of 5 bases from V and 5 bases from J, the junction contained 9 bases not matched to a gene. The CDR3 sequence is 14 residues long. Looked up from germline, CDR1 is SEHNR and CDR2 is FQNEAQ (reference sequence). Here the CDR3 reads CASSPNWEGDEQYF. The CDR3 DNA is TGTGCCAGCAGCCCTAATTGGGAGGGCGACGAGCAGTACTTC.

The chain links TRBV5-4 to TRBJ2-5; D is unresolved. The end of the DNA is better explained by TRBJ2-7, so the J call may be wrong. CDR1 SGHNT and CDR2 YYREEE come from the germline V gene (reference sequence). The CDR3 extends over 11 amino acids. The CDR3 bases are TGTGCCAGCAGCTTGAACGTCGAGCAGTACTTC. This gives the protein CASSLNVEQYF.

The J gene is TRBJ1-1, the V gene TRBV5-1; TRBD1 matches 8 bases. J was trimmed by 1 base and V by 3 bases; bases with no gene match: 8. The CDR3 covers 16 residues. From germline, CDR1 is SGHRS and CDR2 YFSETQ. CDR3 sequence: CASSSPSGTGNTEAFF. As DNA, the CDR3 is TGCGCCAGCAGCTCCCCCTCCGGGACAGGGAACACTGAAGCTTTCTTT.

The genes are TRBV5-1 and TRBJ2-7, with D maybe TRBD2 (5 bases). The CDR3 has 16 residues. Looked up from germline, CDR1 is SGHRS and CDR2 is YFSETQ. V dropped 0 bases and J dropped 4 bases, with 17 bases sitting between them. DNA of the CDR3: TGCGCCAGCAGCTTGGGACTCTCGGAGGTTAGTTACGAGCAGTACTTC. Translation gives CASSLGLSEVSYEQYF. Full variable domain (missing parts from reference TRBV5-1 and TRBJ2-7): KAGVTQTPRYLIKTRGQQVTLSCSPISGHRSVSWYQQTPGQGLQFLFEYFSETQRNKGNFPGRFSGRQFSNSRSEMNVSTLELGDSALYLCASSLGLSEVSYEQYFGPGTRLTVT.

The CDR3 region has the DNA TGTGCCACCAGCAGCATAGTCTCCCCGGGGGAGACCCAGTACTTC. It translates to CATSSIVSPGETQYF. The chain is built from TRBV15 and TRBJ2-5; tentative D call: TRBD2 (5 bases). Germline CDR1 reads LNHNV; CDR2 reads YYDKDF (reference sequence). The V and J ends lost 3 bases and 5 bases respectively, with 16 bases between them. The CDR3 runs 15 residues.

The J gene is TRBJ2-3, the V gene TRBV28, with TRBD1 as a possible D gene (6 bases). Germline CDR1 reads MDHEN; CDR2 reads SYDVKM. The CDR3 loop spans 16 amino acids. The V and J ends lost 6 bases and 0 bases respectively, with 16 bases between them. The CDR3: CASRGTRGRSTDTQYF. CDR3 coding DNA: TGTGCCAGCAGGGGGACCAGGGGACGTAGCACAGATACGCAGTATTTT. Drawing the rest from reference TRBV28 and TRBJ2-3, the complete variable domain is DVKVTQSSRYLVKRTGEKVFLECVQDMDHENMFWYRQDPGLGLRLIYFSYDVKMKEKGDIPEGYSVSREKKERFSLILESASTNQTSMYLCASRGTRGRSTDTQYFGPGTRLTVL.

The V and J genes are TRBV30 and TRBJ1-2; D is unclear. Per germline, CDR1 GTSNPN and CDR2 SVGIG (reference sequence). The CDR3 spans 14 residues. The V end was cut by 3 bases, the J end by 1 base, with 12 bases between. For the CDR3, the DNA is TGTGCCTGGAGGGCCCGGGGAGGTAACTATGGCTACACCTTC. It translates to CAWRARGGNYGYTF.

The V call is TRBV5-8, the J call TRBJ2-1, with 7 bases lining up with TRBD2. V lost 3 bases and J lost 1; bases outside the gene matches: 7. This CDR3 has 16 amino acids. Germline lookup yields CDR1 SGHTS and CDR2 YDEGEE. The CDR3 nucleotides read TGTGCCAGCAGCTCCCAACTAGCGCTATCCTACAATGAGCAGTTCTTC. Protein: CASSSQLALSYNEQFF.

The rearrangement joins TRBV5-1 to TRBJ1-1; 9 bases match TRBD1. The germline CDR1 and CDR2 sequences are SGHRS and YFSETQ. The CDR3 sequence is 13 residues long. V was pared by 4 bases and J by 8 bases, with 6 bases of the junction left unmatched. CDR3 nucleotides: TGCGCCAGCAGCCCTGGACAGGGGCGGGAAGCTTTCTTT. Translation: CASSPGQGREAFF.

The genes are TRBV5-1 and TRBJ1-4; D is unresolved. The V and J ends lost 0 bases and 4 bases respectively, with 10 bases between them. There are 15 residues in the CDR3. Germline lookup yields CDR1 SGHRS and CDR2 YFSETQ. The CDR3 spells CASSLDEQFNEKLFF. The DNA for the CDR3 is TGCGCCAGCAGCTTGGACGAACAGTTTAATGAAAAACTGTTTTTT.

CDR3 nucleotide sequence: TGTGCCAGCACTCCCGACCGAGGCCAGCCCCAGCATTTT. This encodes CASTPDRGQPQHF. The genes are TRBV2 and TRBJ1-5, with D hard to call. Germline CDR1 is SNHLY and CDR2 is FYNNEI. The V end was cut by 7 bases, the J end by 7 bases, with 14 bases between. This CDR3 region has 13 residues.

This clone turned up a few times. V and J are TRBV7-3 and TRBJ2-2, with 11 bases that match TRBD2. Per the germline V gene, CDR1 is SGHTA and CDR2 is FQGTGA. V shed 5 bases and J 5 bases; nucleotides not matched to a gene: 4. The CDR3 is 15 amino acids. CDR3: CASSRGLAGTGELFF. CDR3 nucleotide sequence: TGTGCCAGCAGCCGCGGACTAGCGGGTACCGGGGAGCTGTTTTTT.

V and J are TRBV7-2 and TRBJ1-1; no firm D call. CDR3 length: 13 amino acids. The germline CDR1 and CDR2 sequences are SGHTA and FQGNSA. V lost 2 bases, J lost 1 base, and 5 bases lay in between. The CDR3 coding sequence is TGTGCCAGCAGCTTAACCAGGAACACTGAAGCTTTCTTT. This translates into CASSLTRNTEAFF.

The chain combines TRBV19 with TRBJ2-7, with D tentatively TRBD1 (5 bases). V gave up 5 bases and J gave up 2 bases, with 13 bases separating them. The V gene's germline CDR1 is LNHDA and CDR2 SQIVND (reference sequence). This CDR3 contains 14 residues. CDR3 DNA sequence: TGTGCCAGTAGTCCAACAGGATGGACCTACGAGCAGTACTTC. This sequence encodes CASSPTGWTYEQYF.

The V gene is TRBV6-6, the J gene TRBJ2-1; tentatively, D is TRBD1 (6 bases). In germline, CDR1 is MNHNY, CDR2 SVGAGI (reference sequence). Trimming took 10 bases from V and 2 from J, leaving 15 bases between them. The CDR3 loop spans 14 amino acids. CDR3 loop: CATDRQATYNEQFF. The DNA for the CDR3 is TGTGCCACCGATCGACAGGCGACCTACAATGAGCAGTTCTTC.

The chain couples TRBV5-4 to TRBJ2-4; possible D gene TRBD2, 6 bases. The V gene lost 3 bases and the J gene lost 5 bases, with 6 bases spanning the gap. Germline CDR1 SGHNT, CDR2 YYREEE (reference sequence). The CDR3 runs 12 residues. CDR3 bases: TGTGCCAGCAGCTCGGGGGAAAACATTCAGTACTTC. The encoded protein is CASSSGENIQYF.

V is TRBV10-3 and J is TRBJ1-1, with 10 nucleotides matching TRBD1. CDR1 and CDR2 (germline): ENHRY, SYGVKD. With V trimmed by 4 bases and J by 4 bases, 6 bases remained unmatched. The CDR3 runs to 15 residues. CDR3 bases: TGTGCCATCAGTGCCCCGACAGGGGGCCTCACTGAAGCTTTCTTT. This codes for CAISAPTGGLTEAFF.

The rearrangement joins TRBV19 to TRBJ2-5, with 10 bases that match TRBD2. The CDR3 is 15 amino acids. The J segment lost 2 bases and the V segment lost 2 bases, leaving 2 bases of the junction unmatched. CDR1 is LNHDA, CDR2 SQIVND, per germline (reference sequence). The DNA for the CDR3 is TGTGCCAGTAGTATATTAGCGGGGGGACAAGAGACCCAGTACTTC. It codes for CASSILAGGQETQYF.

This clone has a single count. The chain links TRBV9 to TRBJ2-3; D gene uncertain. The CDR3 totals 14 residues. Germline V gene lookup returns CDR1 SGDLS and CDR2 YYNGEE. With 3 bases removed from V and 2 bases from J, the gap between germline ends came to 10 bases. The CDR3 loop is CASSESRYTDTQYF. In DNA, the CDR3 is TGTGCCAGCAGCGAGTCGCGGTACACAGATACGCAGTATTTT.

This chain connects TRBV13 to TRBJ2-5; possible D gene TRBD1, 6 bases. The J call may be in error: the DNA end matches TRBJ2-7 better. Germline CDR1 PRHDT, CDR2 FYEKMQ (reference sequence). CDR3 length equals 18 residues. In DNA, the CDR3 is TGTGCCAGCAGCTTAACGGCCCTTACAGGGAGTGGAGGCTACGAGCAGTACTTC. Encoded protein: CASSLTALTGSGGYEQYF.

As to this clone: Mismatch with germline at one junction end may stem from a read error. V and J are TRBV7-7 and TRBJ2-2, with TRBD2 identical over 8 bases. CDR1 is SSHAT and CDR2 is FNYEAQ in the germline V gene (reference sequence). This CDR3 is built from 17 residues. The CDR3: CASTPSLAGTVTGELFF. As DNA, the CDR3 is TGTGCTAGCACCCCAAGCCTAGCGGGCACAGTCACCGGGGAGCTGTTTTTT. The whole variable domain, filled in from reference TRBV7-7 and TRBJ2-2, reads GAGVSQSPRYKVTKRGQDVTLRCDPISSHATLYWYQQALGQGPEFLTYFNYEAQPDKSGLPSDRFSAERPEGSISTLTIQRTEQRDSAMYRCASTPSLAGTVTGELFFGEGSRLTVL.

The V call is TRBV2, the J call TRBJ1-5; D unresolved. V was trimmed by 5 bases and J by 6 bases, leaving 5 bases between them. This CDR3 has 11 residues. CDR1 is SNHLY, CDR2 FYNNEI, per germline. For the CDR3, the DNA is TGTGCCAGCAGTCTCGGTCAGCCCCAGCATTTT. Translated, it gives CASSLGQPQHF.

The V gene is TRBV7-2, the J gene TRBJ2-1, with 7 positions matching TRBD2. CDR1 is SGHTA, CDR2 FQGNSA, per germline. The CDR3 length is 15 residues. The V gene end was trimmed by 1 base and the J gene end by 6 bases; junction bases not matched to a gene: 6. CDR3 sequence: CASSLERGSPNEQFF. The CDR3 nucleotides are TGTGCCAGCAGCTTAGAGCGGGGTAGCCCCAATGAGCAGTTCTTC.

V is TRBV7-2 and J is TRBJ2-7; a weak D match, TRBD1 (7 bases). CDR1 is SGHTA, CDR2 FQGNSA, per germline. V lost 6 bases and J 4 bases, leaving 19 bases between the germline ends. The CDR3 contains 15 residues. CDR3 coding DNA: TGTGCCAGCAGTAGGGGGGAAGGGGGCGTATACGAGCAGTACTTC. Amino acids: CASSRGEGGVYEQYF. Using reference TRBV7-2 and TRBJ2-7 for the parts outside the CDR3, the full variable domain is GAGVSQSPSNKVTEKGKDVELRCDPISGHTALYWYRQSLGQGLEFLIYFQGNSAPDKSGLPSDRFSAERTGGSVSTLTIQRTQQEDSAVYLCASSRGEGGVYEQYFGPGTRLTVT.